The clone carrying this T cell receptor (beta chain) was recorded many times. Its antigen is unidentified. J was trimmed by 5 bases and V by 4 bases; bases with no gene match: 21. Per the germline V gene, CDR1 is LGHNA and CDR2 is YNFKEQ. The CDR3 length is 19 residues. This entry belongs to a study of T-cell reconstitution after alpha-beta-depleted transplantation in children. Study-level points and caveats: The study reportedly traced alpha-beta T cells about two months after transplant to several hundred expanded graft clones.

The TCRbeta library was prepared with unique molecular identifiers. Each CDR3 protein is one row after TCRdb ran MiXCR on the PCR reads. Here the sample spans roughly 280,000 distinct CDR3 sequences, approximately 10% being singletons. The chain links TRBV4-2 to TRBJ2-5, with 8 bases matching TRBD2. The receptor comes from a male patient between 2 and 10 years old who had a stem cell transplant for chronic granulomatous disease, so the T cells may come from the graft donor. The sample consisted of peripheral blood, taken 180 days after TCRalphabeta/CD19-depleted stem cell transplant. The CDR3 spells CASSRGPAGVGSVAETQYF. The CDR3 coding sequence is TGTGCCAGCAGCCGGGGGCCAGCGGGAGTGGGGTCGGTGGCGGAGACCCAGTACTTC.